These 32 T cell receptor beta chains originate from one sample sequenced in a study of blood T cell repertoires in COVID-19. Only in-frame clones appear in the TCRdb table, and some are missing; sequencing was by immunoSEQ multiplex PCR. This sample has approximately 280,000 clones, with roughly nine tenths found just once. Sequencing input: peripheral blood. All receptors come from a man aged 50-60 years with acute or convalescent COVID-19.

The J gene is TRBJ2-4, the V gene TRBV6-5, with 7 bases fitting TRBD1. This CDR3 comprises 14 residues. CDR1 MNHEY and CDR2 SVGAGI come from the germline V gene. Here the CDR3 DNA reads TGTGAGAAAGGGGGCGCCTGTTCCAAAAACATTCAGTACTTC. Its protein is CEKGGACSKNIQYF.

V usage is TRBV20-1 and J usage is TRBJ1-2; 11 bases are a match to TRBD1. V was clipped by 3 bases and J by 7 bases; unmatched bases: 7. The V gene's germline CDR1 is DFQATT and CDR2 SNEGSKA (reference sequence). This CDR3 has 14 residues. CDR3 sequence: CSASDGTGGRGYTF. For the CDR3, the DNA is TGCAGTGCTAGTGATGGGACAGGGGGACGTGGCTACACCTTC.

This clone has a single count. This chain joins TRBV4-1 and TRBJ1-1; no clear D gene. CDR3 length: 15 residues. The V end was cut by 0 bases, the J end by 0 bases, with 8 bases between. CDR1 and CDR2 from the germline V gene are MGHRA and YSYEKL. This CDR3 is CASSQDVAMNTEAFF. Written as DNA, the CDR3 is TGCGCCAGCAGCCAAGACGTGGCAATGAACACTGAAGCTTTCTTT.

The chain carries TRBV19 and TRBJ1-6; tentatively, D is TRBD1 (6 bases). Trimming removed 6 bases from V and 7 bases from J, with 13 bases in between. Germline V gene lookup returns CDR1 LNHDA and CDR2 SQIVND (reference sequence). The CDR3 consists of 14 residues. Here the CDR3 reads CASRDSTTNSPLHF. DNA of the CDR3: TGTGCCAGTAGGGACAGTACTACAAATTCACCCCTCCACTTT.

This clone was seen only a few times. This chain links TRBV6-1 with TRBJ1-1; D is unresolved. CDR3 length: 15 amino acids. Germline-derived CDR1 and CDR2 are MNHNS and SASEGT. The ends were cut back, 0 bases at V and 0 bases at J, with 8 bases in the middle. The CDR3 region is CASSEAWQVNTEAFF. CDR3 DNA: TGTGCCAGCAGTGAAGCCTGGCAGGTGAACACTGAAGCTTTCTTT.

CDR3 bases: TGTGCCAGCAGCGCAAACGGGTTATTGACCGGGGAGCTGTTTTTT. Protein sequence: CASSANGLLTGELFF. The rearrangement links TRBV7-2 to TRBJ2-2; no clear D. V lost 5 bases and J 5 bases, leaving 15 bases between the germline ends. Germline V CDR1 and CDR2: SGHTA, FQGNSA. The CDR3 is 15 amino acids.

This clone was recorded a few times. CDR3 sequence: CASSLRGGTEAFF. In nucleotides, the CDR3 is TGTGCCAGCAGCCTCCGGGGGGGGACTGAAGCTTTCTTT. The chain uses TRBV11-3 and TRBJ1-1, with D maybe TRBD1 (5 bases). Trimming took 5 bases from V and 5 from J, leaving 12 bases between them. This CDR3 has 13 amino acids. Germline CDR1 and CDR2: SGHNT and YENEEA. The full variable domain, completed using reference TRBV11-3 and TRBJ1-1, is EAGVVQSPRYKIIEKKQPVAFWCNPISGHNTLYWYLQNLGQGPELLIRYENEEAVDDSQLPKDRFSAERLKGVDSTLKIQPAELGDSAVYLCASSLRGGTEAFFGQGTRLTVV.

The chain recombines TRBV13 with TRBJ2-3, with TRBD1 matching 9 bases. The CDR3 runs 15 residues. The ends lost 3 bases at V and 5 bases at J; junction bases unmatched: 6. Germline V CDR1 and CDR2: PRHDT, FYEKMQ (reference sequence). The CDR3 region has the DNA TGTGCCAGCAGCTTTAGGACAGGGGTCGTAGATACGCAGTATTTT. This sequence encodes CASSFRTGVVDTQYF.

The genes are TRBV2 and TRBJ1-5; D is unresolved. V was trimmed by 5 bases and J by 2 bases, leaving 7 bases between them. CDR3 size: 13 residues. The germline gives CDR1 SNHLY, CDR2 FYNNEI. This chain's CDR3 is CASSRQGNQPQHF. CDR3 nucleotides: TGTGCCAGCAGTCGGCAGGGCAATCAGCCCCAGCATTTT.

CDR3 DNA sequence: TGCGCCAGCAGCCAGACAGGGAAACTTGATGAAAAACTGTTTTTT. Its protein is CASSQTGKLDEKLFF. The chain couples TRBV5-1 to TRBJ1-4, with 7 bases fitting TRBD1. The CDR3 has 15 amino acids. With V trimmed by 4 bases and J by 6 bases, 9 bases remained unmatched. Germline CDR1 is SGHRS and CDR2 is YFSETQ.

The rearrangement uses TRBV7-3 and TRBJ2-7, with D possibly matching TRBD1 (6 bases). In germline, CDR1 is SGHTA, CDR2 FQGTGA. The V end lost 5 bases, the J end lost 5 bases, and 13 bases lay between the germline ends. This CDR3 has 13 amino acids. The CDR3 bases are TGTGCCAGCAGCCAATGGGACAACGACGAGCAGTACTTC. Translation: CASSQWDNDEQYF.

The chain's CDR3 is CASSFGRGVNTIYF. The CDR3 DNA follows: TGTGCCAGCAGTTTTGGCAGGGGGGTAAACACCATATATTTT. V is TRBV6-5 and J is TRBJ1-3, with 7 bases lining up with TRBD1. This CDR3 contains 14 residues. With V trimmed by 4 bases and J by 6 bases, 6 bases remained unmatched. The germline CDR1 and CDR2 sequences are MNHEY and SVGAGI.

The sample holds one count of this clone. The gene calls are TRBV9 and TRBJ2-2; 11 nucleotides line up with TRBD1. CDR3 size: 18 residues. Trimming took 6 bases from V and 0 from J; bases not matched to a gene: 10. Germline CDR1 is SGDLS and CDR2 is YYNGEE. The CDR3 DNA follows: TGTGCCAGCACCCGGGGGACAGGGGGGCCTACGAACACCGGGGAGCTGTTTTTT. Amino acids: CASTRGTGGPTNTGELFF.

The chain is built from TRBV27 and TRBJ1-2; 10 bases are shared with TRBD1. The CDR3 runs to 17 residues. V dropped 6 bases and J dropped 4; count of bases not matched to a gene: 14. CDR1 MNHEY and CDR2 SMNVEV come from the germline V gene (reference sequence). The CDR3: CASSDLGDRGDSYGYTF. DNA of the CDR3: TGTGCCAGCAGCGACTTGGGGGACAGGGGAGATTCCTATGGCTACACCTTC.

This clone turned up a few times. V gene TRBV30 combines with J gene TRBJ1-4; no firm D call. The CDR3 covers 22 residues. Trimming removed 3 bases from V and 0 bases from J, with 32 bases in between. CDR1 and CDR2 from the germline V gene are GTSNPN and SVGIG (reference sequence). CDR3 bases: TGTGCCTGGAGCGAGTGGGAGCTCGCAGGCGCTGATTTCGAACCAACTAATGAAAAACTGTTTTTT. Translated, it gives CAWSEWELAGADFEPTNEKLFF.

This chain uses TRBV7-3 with TRBJ2-2; tentatively, D is TRBD1 (6 bases). The CDR3 is made up of 17 amino acids. V lost 4 bases and J 5 bases, leaving 20 bases between the germline ends. CDR1 is SGHTA and CDR2 is FQGTGA in the germline V gene. CDR3 in amino acids: CASSSHLGTQRTGELFF. The CDR3 DNA reads TGTGCCAGCAGCTCCCATTTGGGGACACAGAGGACCGGGGAGCTGTTTTTT.

The chain employs TRBV3-1 (or the pseudogene TRBV3-2) and TRBJ2-4, with a tentative D call TRBD1 (6 bases). V was shortened by 4 bases and J by 8 bases, with 12 bases between the two germline ends. The CDR3 spans 13 residues. Germline CDR1 is LGHDT and CDR2 is YNNKEL (reference sequence). In DNA, the CDR3 is TGTGCCAGCAGCCCCAGGGGTTCTGACATTCAGTACTTC. This encodes CASSPRGSDIQYF.

V and J are TRBV14 and TRBJ1-1; D is unresolved. The ends were cut back, 4 bases at V and 10 bases at J, with 16 bases in the middle. CDR1 is SGHDN, CDR2 FVKESK, per germline. CDR3 size: 13 residues. The CDR3 region has the DNA TGTGCCAGCAGCCGGTCGTCGGGGTCAGGAGCTTTCTTT. Protein: CASSRSSGSGAFF. The entire variable domain, with the rest obtained from reference TRBV14 and TRBJ1-1, is as follows: EAGVTQFPSHSVIEKGQTVTLRCDPISGHDNLYWYRRVMGKEIKFLLHFVKESKQDESGMPNNRFLAERTGGTYSTLKVQPAELEDSGVYFCASSRSSGSGAFFGQGTRLTVV.

This sequence joins TRBV27 and TRBJ2-7, with 7 bases that match TRBD1. CDR1 and CDR2 (germline): MNHEY, SMNVEV (reference sequence). The V and J ends lost 3 bases and 7 bases, in that order; junction bases with no gene match: 6. The CDR3 has 13 amino acids. CDR3 sequence reads: CASSFSRTGEQYF. The CDR3 DNA reads TGTGCCAGCAGTTTTTCCAGGACAGGAGAGCAGTACTTC.

The chain links TRBV18 to TRBJ1-2, with 10 bases lining up with TRBD1. Germline CDR1 KGHSH, CDR2 LQKENI. The CDR3 consists of 14 residues. Trimming cost V 5 bases and J 3 bases; bases outside gene matches: 3. The CDR3 is CASSAGQGYYGYTF. CDR3 coding DNA: TGTGCCAGCTCAGCGGGACAGGGGTACTATGGCTACACCTTC.

This chain connects TRBV29-1 to TRBJ2-3, with TRBD1 as a possible D gene (6 bases). CDR3 length: 12 residues. V lost 2 bases, J lost 6 bases, and 9 bases lay in between. In germline, CDR1 is SQVTM, CDR2 ANQGSEA. This chain's CDR3 is CSVEQGPDTQYF. The DNA for the CDR3 is TGCAGCGTTGAACAGGGGCCGGATACGCAGTATTTT.

The chain combines TRBV9 with TRBJ1-4; D gene ambiguous. Germline V lookup: CDR1 SGDLS, CDR2 YYNGEE. Trimming cost V 0 bases and J 7 bases, with 10 bases left between them. This CDR3 is 14 amino acids long. CDR3 sequence (DNA): TGTGCCAGCAGCGTAGCGGGGAAGAGTGAAAAACTGTTTTTT. The encoded protein is CASSVAGKSEKLFF.

This clone has just a few counts. This chain joins TRBV6-1 and TRBJ1-1, with 7 bases identical to TRBD1. The V gene's germline CDR1 is MNHNS and CDR2 SASEGT. The V gene end was trimmed by 1 base and the J gene end by 4 bases; junction bases not matched to a gene: 6. This CDR3 comprises 15 residues. In DNA, the CDR3 is TGTGCCAGCAGTGAAGGGAGGGGGCTGGGCACTGAAGCTTTCTTT. This translates into CASSEGRGLGTEAFF.

J is TRBJ1-1 and V is TRBV9, with 9 positions matching TRBD1. Germline trimming cut 4 bases from V and 5 bases from J; bases unmatched to any gene: 6. Germline V CDR1 and CDR2: SGDLS, YYNGEE. This CDR3 is 14 amino acids long. The CDR3 DNA sequence: TGTGCCAGCAGCTCGACAGGGGGTAGAACTGAAGCTTTCTTT. It encodes CASSSTGGRTEAFF.

This chain connects TRBV9 to TRBJ1-6; tentatively, D is TRBD1 (5 bases). V was trimmed by 7 bases and J by 9 bases, leaving 17 bases between them. CDR3 length: 14 residues. Germline V CDR1 and CDR2: SGDLS, YYNGEE. The CDR3 sequence is CASGGVPNISPLHF. The DNA for the CDR3 is TGTGCCAGCGGGGGGGTTCCCAACATTTCACCCCTCCACTTT.

The chain carries TRBV7-6 and TRBJ2-3, with TRBD2 matching 7 bases. This CDR3 contains 15 residues. V trimming: 5 bases; J trimming: 4 bases; junction bases outside the gene matches: 9. Germline-derived CDR1 and CDR2 are SGHVS and FNYEAQ. This CDR3 reads CASSPNSGVADTQYF. CDR3 DNA: TGTGCCAGCAGCCCAAACAGCGGGGTTGCAGATACGCAGTATTTT.

The V call is TRBV10-3, the J call TRBJ2-2; D remains unclear. The CDR3 spans 15 residues. Trimming removed 2 bases at V and 4 bases at J, with 11 bases between. Per germline, CDR1 ENHRY and CDR2 SYGVKD. The CDR3 DNA is TGTGCCATCAGTGAGGGCCGATCGGGCACCGGGGAGCTGTTTTTT. Its translation is CAISEGRSGTGELFF.

This clone was seen just once. The chain recombines TRBV5-1 with TRBJ2-7, with D possibly matching TRBD1 (5 bases). V was pared by 0 bases and J by 5 bases, with 21 bases between. The CDR3 covers 17 residues. Germline assignment: CDR1 SGHRS and CDR2 YFSETQ. The CDR3 is CASSLARPDMGSDEQYF. CDR3 bases: TGCGCCAGCAGCTTGGCCCGTCCGGACATGGGGTCGGACGAGCAGTACTTC. The complete variable domain, with remaining parts taken from reference TRBV5-1 and TRBJ2-7, reads KAGVTQTPRYLIKTRGQQVTLSCSPISGHRSVSWYQQTPGQGLQFLFEYFSETQRNKGNFPGRFSGRQFSNSRSEMNVSTLELGDSALYLCASSLARPDMGSDEQYFGPGTRLTVT.

This clone has just one count. The chain recombines TRBV27 with TRBJ1-2; possible D gene TRBD1, 6 bases. The CDR3 loop spans 14 amino acids. Looked up from germline, CDR1 is MNHEY and CDR2 is SMNVEV (reference sequence). V was pared by 6 bases and J by 6 bases, with 17 bases between. The CDR3 sequence is CASSHLDSPNGYTF. The CDR3 nucleotides are TGTGCCAGCAGCCATCTGGACAGCCCGAATGGCTACACCTTC.

The V and J genes are TRBV4-2 and TRBJ1-6; TRBD1 matches at 9 bases. Per germline, CDR1 LGHNA and CDR2 YNFKEQ. Losses at the gene ends were 3 bases for V and 7 bases for J; bases not matched to a gene: 4. There are 15 residues in the CDR3. The CDR3 protein is CASSQEDRGNSPLHF. For the CDR3, the DNA is TGTGCCAGCAGCCAGGAGGACAGGGGAAATTCACCCCTCCACTTT.

This clone has only one observation. The chain is built from TRBV11-2 and TRBJ2-3, with D possibly matching TRBD2 (5 bases). Germline V gene sequence: CDR1 SGHAT, CDR2 FQNNGV. V gave up 2 bases and J gave up 1 base, with 10 bases separating them. The CDR3 is made up of 15 amino acids. CDR3: CASSLRIGGTDTQYF. In nucleotides, the CDR3 is TGTGCCAGCAGCTTAAGGATCGGGGGCACAGATACGCAGTATTTT. Full variable domain (remainder filled in from reference TRBV11-2 and TRBJ2-3): EAGVAQSPRYKIIEKRQSVAFWCNPISGHATLYWYQQILGQGPKLLIQFQNNGVVDDSQLPKDRFSAERLKGVDSTLKIQPAKLEDSAVYLCASSLRIGGTDTQYFGPGTRLTVL.

This clone was counted once. Other DNA sequences within the sample encode an identical CDR3. This chain connects TRBV5-4 to TRBJ1-2; 9 positions agree with TRBD1. Trimming took 5 bases from V and 3 from J; bases not matched to a gene: 5. CDR3 length equals 14 residues. Germline-derived CDR1 and CDR2 are SGHNT and YYREEE (reference sequence). The CDR3: CASSLRTGDYGYTF. CDR3 nucleotide sequence: TGTGCCAGCAGTCTGCGGACAGGGGACTATGGCTACACCTTC. The full variable domain, its missing parts supplied by reference TRBV5-4 and TRBJ1-2, is ETGVTQSPTHLIKTRGQQVTLRCSSQSGHNTVSWYQQALGQGPQFIFQYYREEENGRGNFPPRFSGLQFPNYSSELNVNALELDDSALYLCASSLRTGDYGYTFGSGTRLTVV.